The entry below gives a single T cell receptor beta chain sequence along with its context. TCRdb's copy holds only in-frame clones and misses some; the assay was immunoSEQ multiplex PCR. The sample contains about 25,000 clones, over 55% of which appear only once. These data are taken from a study of T cell clones after liver transplantation. Overall study: Graft-donor-reactive sequences were compared with third-party-reactive TCRbeta sequences from pre-transplant mixed lymphocyte reactions.

Sorting of unstimulated PBMCs yielded separate CD3+CD4+ and CD3+CD8+ fractions. The CDR3 sequence is 13 residues long. Germline-derived CDR1 and CDR2 are SGHNT and YENEEA. Trimming pared 0 bases from V and 3 bases from J, leaving 5 bases between. The chain combines TRBV11-3 with TRBJ1-1; D call uncertain. Material: CD4+ T cells from blood, obtained before liver transplant. This receptor was identified in a human donor who received a liver transplant. CDR3 nucleotide sequence: TGTGCCAGCAGCTTAGATGGGTACACTGAAGCTTTCTTT. Translation gives CASSLDGYTEAFF.